What follows are 14 T cell receptor beta chains derived from one specimen sequenced in a study of beta chain features in type 1 diabetes. The whole isolated RNA underwent reverse transcription, so sequencing captured expressed TCRB transcripts. Assay: immunoSEQ multiplex PCR; the TCRdb copy retains only in-frame clones and omits some. The sample lists under 300,000 clones; 25% to 35% were seen once. Sequenced sample: central memory CD4+ T cells from blood. These receptors originate from a man under 40 in good health.

The V call is TRBV7-2, the J call TRBJ2-1; the D is unclear. CDR3 size: 13 residues. Trimming took 1 base from V and 7 from J, leaving 8 bases between them. CDR1 and CDR2 from the germline V gene are SGHTA and FQGNSA. The CDR3 sequence: CASSLGRSNEQFF. For the CDR3, the DNA is TGTGCCAGCAGCTTAGGCAGGTCAAATGAGCAGTTCTTC.

The rearrangement links TRBV9 to TRBJ1-5, with D unresolved. The ends were cut back, 0 bases at V and 7 bases at J, with 8 bases in the middle. This CDR3 has 13 amino acids. Germline values: CDR1 SGDLS, CDR2 YYNGEE. In nucleotides, the CDR3 is TGTGCCAGCAGCGTAGGCCTGGGACAGCCCCAGCATTTT. Its translation: CASSVGLGQPQHF.

This clone was picked up many times. Other DNA sequences of this sample code for an identical CDR3. The chain recombines TRBV30 with TRBJ2-7; D remains unclear. The CDR3 has 14 amino acids. Deletions cut 0 bases from V and 0 bases from J, with 9 bases between. Germline CDR1 reads GTSNPN; CDR2 reads SVGIG (reference sequence). The CDR3 sequence is CAWSVGLNSYEQYF. Written as DNA, the CDR3 is TGTGCCTGGAGTGTAGGTCTCAACTCCTACGAGCAGTACTTC.

The J gene is TRBJ1-2, the V gene TRBV18; TRBD1 is a possible D gene (5 bases). Germline V gene data show CDR1 as KGHSH and CDR2 as LQKENI. V dropped 2 bases and J dropped 8 bases, with 18 bases sitting between them. This CDR3 has 15 amino acids. CDR3 residues: CASSPNNQGSDGYTF. The CDR3 nucleotides are TGTGCCAGCTCACCAAATAATCAGGGAAGCGACGGCTACACCTTC.

The rearrangement uses TRBV7-8 and TRBJ2-1; TRBD2 aligns across 10 bases. CDR3 length equals 16 residues. V shed 5 bases and J 4 bases; nucleotides not matched to a gene: 8. Per germline, CDR1 SGHVS and CDR2 FQNEAQ. The CDR3 region is CASSKLAGGPYNEQFF. CDR3 DNA sequence: TGTGCCAGCAGCAAATTAGCGGGGGGCCCTTACAATGAGCAGTTCTTC.

The chain links TRBV6-1 to TRBJ2-3; 7 nucleotides match TRBD1. The CDR3 sequence is 14 residues long. After removal of 7 bases from V and 2 bases from J, the junction contained 6 bases not matched to a gene. CDR1 and CDR2 (germline): MNHNS, SASEGT. CDR3 nucleotide sequence: TGTGCCAGCATACGGCAGGGGGTCACAGATACGCAGTATTTT. This translates into CASIRQGVTDTQYF.

This clone was detected only a few times. The V call is TRBV2, the J call TRBJ2-1; D gene uncertain. V dropped 8 bases and J dropped 6 bases, with 5 bases sitting between them. CDR1 is SNHLY, CDR2 FYNNEI, per germline. CDR3 size: 10 residues. Here the CDR3 DNA reads TGTGCCAGCCAAACCAATGAGCAGTTCTTC. It specifies CASQTNEQFF.

Worth noting for this clone: This clone may be a read error of a much larger clone one base away. This chain uses TRBV7-9 with TRBJ2-6; tentative D call: TRBD1 (5 bases). The CDR3 is 17 amino acids. Germline V gene sequence: CDR1 SEHNR, CDR2 FQNEAQ (reference sequence). In DNA, the CDR3 is TGTGCCAGCAGCTTAGAGGCCAGTCGGTCTGGGGCCAACGGCCTGACTTTC. Protein: CASSLEASRSGANGLTF.

V gene TRBV2 combines with J gene TRBJ2-7; D call uncertain. The CDR3 runs to 12 residues. Germline V gives CDR1 SNHLY, CDR2 FYNNEI. V was clipped by 4 bases and J by 0 bases, with 4 bases between them. DNA of the CDR3: TGTGCCAGCAGTGTGAGCTCCTACGAGCAGTACTTC. As protein: CASSVSSYEQYF.

The rearrangement joins TRBV19 to TRBJ1-2; D gene ambiguous. V dropped 8 bases and J dropped 6 bases, with 13 bases sitting between them. CDR3 length: 12 residues. Germline lookup yields CDR1 LNHDA and CDR2 SQIVND (reference sequence). In nucleotides, the CDR3 is TGTGCCAGTTCTAACAAGAAGGATGGCTACACCTTC. It specifies CASSNKKDGYTF.

The V and J genes are TRBV19 and TRBJ2-7, with TRBD2 as a possible D gene (6 bases). CDR3 length: 16 residues. V was clipped by 2 bases and J by 0 bases, with 14 bases between them. Germline values: CDR1 LNHDA, CDR2 SQIVND (reference sequence). CDR3 bases: TGTGCCAGTAGTATATCCCCTAGCGCGAGCTCCTACGAGCAGTACTTC. As protein: CASSISPSASSYEQYF. Full variable domain (remainder filled in from reference TRBV19 and TRBJ2-7): DGGITQSPKYLFRKEGQNVTLSCEQNLNHDAMYWYRQDPGQGLRLIYYSQIVNDFQKGDIAEGYSVSREKKESFPLTVTSAQKNPTAFYLCASSISPSASSYEQYFGPGTRLTVT.

The chain employs TRBV7-9 and TRBJ1-1, with unresolved D. The germline V and J ends were trimmed by 2 bases and 4 bases, with 11 bases remaining between them. The CDR3 has 14 residues. From germline, CDR1 is SEHNR and CDR2 FQNEAQ (reference sequence). CDR3 loop: CASSLREGGTEAFF. CDR3 nucleotide sequence: TGTGCCAGCAGCTTAAGGGAAGGCGGCACTGAAGCTTTCTTT.

This chain links TRBV25-1 with TRBJ1-3; D is uncertain. The CDR3 sequence is 15 residues long. Germline lookup yields CDR1 MGHDK and CDR2 SYGVNS. V was clipped by 6 bases and J by 0 bases, with 12 bases between them. The CDR3 DNA sequence: TGTGCCAGCAGAAGCACTCTCCCCTCTGGAAACACCATATATTTT. This encodes CASRSTLPSGNTIYF.

This clone has more than one count but fewer than ten. The rearrangement joins TRBV10-3 to TRBJ2-7; 7 bases are shared with TRBD1. CDR1 ENHRY and CDR2 SYGVKD come from the germline V gene. Unmatched junction bases numbered 4, after V lost 5 bases and J lost 3 bases. This CDR3 is 13 amino acids long. The CDR3 DNA reads as TGTGCCATCAGTTGGGACAGTGACTACGAGCAGTACTTC. The encoded protein is CAISWDSDYEQYF.